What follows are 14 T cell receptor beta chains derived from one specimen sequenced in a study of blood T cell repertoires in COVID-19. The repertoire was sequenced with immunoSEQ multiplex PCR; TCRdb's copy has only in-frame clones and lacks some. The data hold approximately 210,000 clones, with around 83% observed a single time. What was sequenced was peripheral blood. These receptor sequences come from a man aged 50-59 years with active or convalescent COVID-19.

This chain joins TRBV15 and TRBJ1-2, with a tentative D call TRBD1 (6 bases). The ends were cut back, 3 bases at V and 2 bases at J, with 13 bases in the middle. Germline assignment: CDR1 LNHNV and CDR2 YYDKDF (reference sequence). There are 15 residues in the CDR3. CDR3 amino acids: CATSSQGYANYGYTF. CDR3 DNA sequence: TGTGCCACCAGCAGTCAGGGGTATGCAAACTATGGCTACACCTTC.

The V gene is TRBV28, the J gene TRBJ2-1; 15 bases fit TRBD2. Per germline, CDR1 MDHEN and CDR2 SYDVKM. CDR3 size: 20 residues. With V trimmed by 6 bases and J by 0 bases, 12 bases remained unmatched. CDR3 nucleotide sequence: TGTGCCAGCAGCAAAATAGGGGGACTAGCGGGAGGCAGCTCCTACAATGAGCAGTTCTTC. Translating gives CASSKIGGLAGGSSYNEQFF. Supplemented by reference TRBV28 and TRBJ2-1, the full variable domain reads DVKVTQSSRYLVKRTGEKVFLECVQDMDHENMFWYRQDPGLGLRLIYFSYDVKMKEKGDIPEGYSVSREKKERFSLILESASTNQTSMYLCASSKIGGLAGGSSYNEQFFGPGTRLTVL.

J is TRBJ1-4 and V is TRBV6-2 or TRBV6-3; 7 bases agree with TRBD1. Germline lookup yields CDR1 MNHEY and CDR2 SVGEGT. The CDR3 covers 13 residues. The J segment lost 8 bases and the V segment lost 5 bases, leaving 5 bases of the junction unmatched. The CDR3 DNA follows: TGTGCCAGCAGTCGTACAGGGGACGAAAAACTGTTTTTT. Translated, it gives CASSRTGDEKLFF.

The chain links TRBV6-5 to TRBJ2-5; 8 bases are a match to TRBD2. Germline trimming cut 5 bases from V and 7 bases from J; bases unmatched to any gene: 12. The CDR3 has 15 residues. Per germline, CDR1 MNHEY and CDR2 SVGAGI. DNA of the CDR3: TGTGCCAGCAGTAGAATAGCGGGGCCCGGGGTGACCCAGTACTTC. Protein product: CASSRIAGPGVTQYF.

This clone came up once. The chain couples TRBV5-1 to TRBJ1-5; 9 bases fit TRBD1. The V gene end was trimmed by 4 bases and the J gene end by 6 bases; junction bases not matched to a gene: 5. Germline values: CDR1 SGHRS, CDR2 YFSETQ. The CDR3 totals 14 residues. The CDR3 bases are TGCGCCAGCAGCCCTACAGGGGGCGGTCAGCCCCAGCATTTT. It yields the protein CASSPTGGGQPQHF. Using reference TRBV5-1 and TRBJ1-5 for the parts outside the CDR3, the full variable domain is KAGVTQTPRYLIKTRGQQVTLSCSPISGHRSVSWYQQTPGQGLQFLFEYFSETQRNKGNFPGRFSGRQFSNSRSEMNVSTLELGDSALYLCASSPTGGGQPQHFGDGTRLSIL.

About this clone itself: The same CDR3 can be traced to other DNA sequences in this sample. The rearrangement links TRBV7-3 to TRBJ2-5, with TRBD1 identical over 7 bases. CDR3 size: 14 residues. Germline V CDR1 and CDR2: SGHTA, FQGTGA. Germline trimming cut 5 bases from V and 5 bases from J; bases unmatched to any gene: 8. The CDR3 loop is CASSATGARETQYF. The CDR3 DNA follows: TGTGCCAGCAGCGCAACAGGGGCCCGGGAGACCCAGTACTTC.

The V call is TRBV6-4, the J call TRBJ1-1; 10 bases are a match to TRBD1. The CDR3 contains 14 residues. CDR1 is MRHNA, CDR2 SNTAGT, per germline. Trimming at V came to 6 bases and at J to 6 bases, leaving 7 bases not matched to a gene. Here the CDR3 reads CASRPRQGAAEAFF. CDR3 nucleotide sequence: TGTGCCAGCAGGCCGAGACAGGGGGCGGCTGAAGCTTTCTTT.

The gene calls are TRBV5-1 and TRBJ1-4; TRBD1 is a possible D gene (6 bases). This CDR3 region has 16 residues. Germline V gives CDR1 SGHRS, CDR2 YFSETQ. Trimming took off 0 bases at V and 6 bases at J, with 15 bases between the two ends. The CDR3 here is CASSLGQGIVYEKLFF. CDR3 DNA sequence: TGCGCCAGCAGCTTGGGGCAGGGGATAGTTTATGAAAAACTGTTTTTT.

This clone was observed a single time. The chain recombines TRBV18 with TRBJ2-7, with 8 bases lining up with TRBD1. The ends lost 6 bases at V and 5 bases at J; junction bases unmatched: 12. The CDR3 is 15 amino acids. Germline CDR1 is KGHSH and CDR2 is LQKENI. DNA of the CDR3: TGTGCCAGCTCCCCCACCGGGCAGGGGGCGGACGAGCAGTACTTC. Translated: CASSPTGQGADEQYF.

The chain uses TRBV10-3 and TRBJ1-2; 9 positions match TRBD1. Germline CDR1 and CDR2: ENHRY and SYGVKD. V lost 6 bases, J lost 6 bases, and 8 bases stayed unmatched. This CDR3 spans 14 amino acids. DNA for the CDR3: TGTGCCATCAGCCTACAGGGGGCCCAGAATGGCTACACCTTC. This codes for CAISLQGAQNGYTF.

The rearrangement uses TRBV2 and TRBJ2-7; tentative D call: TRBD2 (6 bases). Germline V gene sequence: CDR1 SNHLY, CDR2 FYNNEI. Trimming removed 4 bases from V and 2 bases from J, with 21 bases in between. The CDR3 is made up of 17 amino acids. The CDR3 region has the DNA TGTGCCAGCAGTGCCCCCCCGGTTTGGGGGGAAACCTACGAGCAGTACTTC. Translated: CASSAPPVWGETYEQYF.

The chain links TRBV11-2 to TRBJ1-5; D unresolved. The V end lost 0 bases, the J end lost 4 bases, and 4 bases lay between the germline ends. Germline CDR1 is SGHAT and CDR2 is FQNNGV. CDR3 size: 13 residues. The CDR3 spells CASSLELNQPQHF. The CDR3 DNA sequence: TGTGCCAGCAGCTTAGAATTAAATCAGCCCCAGCATTTT.

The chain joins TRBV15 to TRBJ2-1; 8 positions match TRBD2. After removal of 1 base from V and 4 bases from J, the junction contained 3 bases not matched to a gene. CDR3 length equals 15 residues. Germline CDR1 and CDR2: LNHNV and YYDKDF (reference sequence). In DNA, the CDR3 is TGTGCCACCAGCAGAGCCACTAGCGGATACAATGAGCAGTTCTTC. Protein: CATSRATSGYNEQFF.

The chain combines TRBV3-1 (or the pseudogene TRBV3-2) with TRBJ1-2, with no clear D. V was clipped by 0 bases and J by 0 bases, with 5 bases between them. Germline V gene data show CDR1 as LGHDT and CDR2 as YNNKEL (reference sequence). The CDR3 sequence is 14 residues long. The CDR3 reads CASSQESANYGYTF. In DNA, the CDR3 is TGTGCCAGCAGCCAAGAATCAGCTAACTATGGCTACACCTTC.